The clone carrying this T cell receptor beta chain has a count of ten or more. The target antigen is unknown. 5'-RACE, quantitative and with molecular barcodes, yielded the TCR beta libraries. TCRdb re-analysed the 5' RACE reads in MiXCR, keeping a single row per CDR3 protein. The repertoire has approximately 220,000 distinct CDR3 sequences, 20% to 30% of them found once; the top ten carry about 6.2%. This CDR3 comprises 14 residues. Germline V lookup: CDR1 MDHEN, CDR2 SYDVKM. Trimming left V 2 bases short and J 6 bases short, with 11 bases between. The record originates from a study of CD8 T cells in ankylosing spondylitis. Overall study findings and caveats: Relatively scarce in peripheral blood, disease-linked clones were CD8+. Roughly eight highly homologous variants formed a TCR beta motif that appeared characteristic of ankylosing spondylitis blood. The authors reported significant enrichment of disease-linked clones in matched ankylosing spondylitis synovial fluid.

The chain joins TRBV28 to TRBJ2-1; no clear D. The clonotype was recovered from a male donor with ankylosing spondylitis or in good health (not recorded which). Sequenced sample: blood, either unsorted or a sorted T cell fraction (not recorded which). Written as DNA, the CDR3 is TGTGCCAGCAGTTTAGATCTAGTTTCCAATGAGCAGTTCTTC. Translation gives CASSLDLVSNEQFF.